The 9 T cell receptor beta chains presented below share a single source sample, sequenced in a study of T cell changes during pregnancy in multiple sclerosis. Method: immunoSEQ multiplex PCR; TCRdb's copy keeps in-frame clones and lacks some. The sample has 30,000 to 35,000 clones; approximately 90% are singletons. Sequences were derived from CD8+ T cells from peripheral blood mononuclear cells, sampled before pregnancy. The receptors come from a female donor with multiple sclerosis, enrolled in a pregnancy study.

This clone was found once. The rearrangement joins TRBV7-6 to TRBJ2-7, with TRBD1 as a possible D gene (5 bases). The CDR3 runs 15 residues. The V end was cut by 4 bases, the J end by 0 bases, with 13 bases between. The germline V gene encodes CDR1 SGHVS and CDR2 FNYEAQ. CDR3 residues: CASSSQPGHSYEQYF. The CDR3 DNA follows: TGTGCCAGCAGCTCTCAGCCAGGGCACTCCTACGAGCAGTACTTC.

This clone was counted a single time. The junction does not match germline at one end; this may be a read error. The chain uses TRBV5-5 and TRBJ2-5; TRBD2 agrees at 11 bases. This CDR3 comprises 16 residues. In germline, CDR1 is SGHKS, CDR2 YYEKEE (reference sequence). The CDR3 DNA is TGTGCCAGCGGCTTGGGTAGCGGGGGGGGTCAAGAGACCCAGTACTTC. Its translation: CASGLGSGGGQETQYF.

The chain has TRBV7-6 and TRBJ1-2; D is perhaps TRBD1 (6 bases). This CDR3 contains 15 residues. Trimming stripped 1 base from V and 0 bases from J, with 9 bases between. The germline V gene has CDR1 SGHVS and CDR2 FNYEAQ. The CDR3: CASSLESGANYGYTF. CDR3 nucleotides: TGTGCCAGCAGCTTAGAGTCAGGGGCTAACTATGGCTACACCTTC.

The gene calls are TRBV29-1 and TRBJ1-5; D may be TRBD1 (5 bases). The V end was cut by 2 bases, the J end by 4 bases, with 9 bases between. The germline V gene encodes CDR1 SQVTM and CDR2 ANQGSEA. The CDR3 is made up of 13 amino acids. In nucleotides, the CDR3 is TGCAGCGTTGAACCAGGGCCGAATCAGCCCCAGCATTTT. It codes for CSVEPGPNQPQHF.

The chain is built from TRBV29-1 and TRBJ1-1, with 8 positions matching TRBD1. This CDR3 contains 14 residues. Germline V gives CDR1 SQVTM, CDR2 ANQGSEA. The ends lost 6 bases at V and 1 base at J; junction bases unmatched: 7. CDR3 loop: CSVQGGTGNTEAFF. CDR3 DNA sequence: TGCAGCGTCCAAGGGGGGACAGGGAACACTGAAGCTTTCTTT.

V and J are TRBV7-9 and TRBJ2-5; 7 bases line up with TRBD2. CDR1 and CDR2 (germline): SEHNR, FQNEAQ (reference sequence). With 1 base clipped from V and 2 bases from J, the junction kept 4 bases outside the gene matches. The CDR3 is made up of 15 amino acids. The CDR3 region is CASSLEEGGQETQYF. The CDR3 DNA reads TGTGCCAGCAGCTTAGAAGAGGGAGGGCAAGAGACCCAGTACTTC.

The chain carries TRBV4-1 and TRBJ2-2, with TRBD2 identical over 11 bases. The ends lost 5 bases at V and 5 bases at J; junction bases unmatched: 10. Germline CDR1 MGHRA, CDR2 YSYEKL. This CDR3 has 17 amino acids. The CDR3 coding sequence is TGCGCCAGCAGCAATAAACTAGCGGGAGATACTACCGGGGAGCTGTTTTTT. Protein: CASSNKLAGDTTGELFF.

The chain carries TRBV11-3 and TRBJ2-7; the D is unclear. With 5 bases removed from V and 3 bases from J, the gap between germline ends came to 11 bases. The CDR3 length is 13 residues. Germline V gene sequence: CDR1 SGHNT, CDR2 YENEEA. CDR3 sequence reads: CASSLLPGYEQYF. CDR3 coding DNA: TGTGCCAGCAGCCTACTACCGGGCTACGAGCAGTACTTC.

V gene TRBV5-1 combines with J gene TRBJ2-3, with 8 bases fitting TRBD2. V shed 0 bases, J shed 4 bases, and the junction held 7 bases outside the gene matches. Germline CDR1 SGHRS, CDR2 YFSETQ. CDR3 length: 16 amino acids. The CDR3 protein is CASSLGGRGASDTQYF. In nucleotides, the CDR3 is TGCGCCAGCAGCTTGGGAGGGCGGGGGGCCTCAGATACGCAGTATTTT. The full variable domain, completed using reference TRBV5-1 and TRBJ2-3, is KAGVTQTPRYLIKTRGQQVTLSCSPISGHRSVSWYQQTPGQGLQFLFEYFSETQRNKGNFPGRFSGRQFSNSRSEMNVSTLELGDSALYLCASSLGGRGASDTQYFGPGTRLTVL.